The source of this T cell receptor (beta chain) is a study of cytomegalovirus exposure and HLA in healthy donors (TCRdb year 2017). General notes on the study: According to a later analysis, one platform produced both the 110 or so validation repertoires and the 670 or so repertoires of the first cohort. Besides the first cohort of 550 to 750 subjects, a separate validation cohort made up of 120 or so different subjects was used. The study aimed to test whether cataloging public T cell receptors could reveal signatures of past pathogen exposure. To predict cytomegalovirus infection status, the study combined high-throughput TCR immunosequencing, statistical association of individual TCRs with disease status, and machine learning.

Preparation of the library involved the immunoSEQ multiplex PCR assay. The source study handled its data this way. A statistical classification framework was built for diagnosing cytomegalovirus status from the catalog of TCR beta chain sequences. In its TCRdb copy, this immuneACCESS table keeps in-frame sequences only and misses some clones. Where compared with another copy, unresolved V genes explain less than half of these, and the others have no known cause. That table is the source of V, J and clone size, and D and trimming were worked out from the DNA. The table for this sample lists about 140,000 clones; around 88% of them were counted only once. In total, the top ten clones hold 7.9% of the sample. Study-wide findings and limitations: It was suggested by the authors that the approach could potentially be generalized to other disease states and immunological phenotypes. The study listed over 150 TCR beta chains as associated with cytomegalovirus. A later analysis had no HLA typing for the validation cohort, so co-occurrence there was scored across all 110 or so repertoires. Three of the identified cytomegalovirus-associated TCR beta chains were confirmed in vitro to be specific for cytomegalovirus antigens. In a later analysis, TCRs clustered in the first cohort were found to also tend to co-occur in the roughly 130 validation repertoires, with approximately 94% of cluster scores above 0. Across donors, most TCR sequences were observed very rarely, whereas some public TCRs were present in many individuals. Cytomegalovirus status was reported to be diagnosed by the classifier with high specificity and sensitivity in both the original and validation cohorts.

Separate from the approximately 700-subject first cohort, the validation cohort of about 110 subjects was the group to which the donors belonged. About this clone itself: There is no known antigen for this receptor. The sample holds no much larger clone one base away, and base qualities are not on file.

Germline trimming: 4 bases from V, 9 bases from J; junction bases outside gene matches: 11. CDR1 and CDR2, per the germline V gene, are MDHEN and SYDVKM. The CDR3 holds 15 amino acids from the cysteine to the phenylalanine. Only the CDR3 part of the read is kept: 45 bases, read in frame from the first base. This TCR derives from a woman under 30 in good health and CMV-seropositive. Sequencing was performed on PBMCs. The chain links TRBV28 with TRBJ2-1, and TRBD1 aligns with 8 junction nucleotides. CDR3 loop: CASSSPGQGGGEQFF. The DNA sequence reads TGTGCCAGCAGTTCCCCCGGACAGGGAGGCGGTGAGCAGTTCTTC.